This T cell receptor (beta chain) was identified during a study of identical twins. Template switching introduced a universal primer site, and the cDNA bore unique molecular identifiers. TCRdb recomputed calls from the 5' RACE reads with MiXCR, one row per CDR3 protein. The table has roughly 720,000 distinct CDR3 sequences, 15% to 20% seen once. V shed 5 bases and J 5 bases; nucleotides not matched to a gene: 12. The CDR3 runs 15 residues. Healthy Caucasians, and only they, were the donors. This same sample was also part of a study on T cells expressing NK-cell markers. As that report states: The authors sequenced eight donors, of whom seven were HCMV-seropositive and one was seronegative. In a handful of donors, dominant clonotypes made up about 25-65% of CD3+CD56-NKG2C+ cells.

Sequenced input: PBMCs. V gene TRBV12-3 or TRBV12-4 combines with J gene TRBJ2-7; TRBD2 matches at 7 bases. The source is a woman aged 18-35 years in good health. CDR3 loop: CASSPPAGRSDEQYF. As DNA, the CDR3 is TGTGCCAGCAGTCCCCCAGCGGGGCGGTCGGACGAGCAGTACTTC.